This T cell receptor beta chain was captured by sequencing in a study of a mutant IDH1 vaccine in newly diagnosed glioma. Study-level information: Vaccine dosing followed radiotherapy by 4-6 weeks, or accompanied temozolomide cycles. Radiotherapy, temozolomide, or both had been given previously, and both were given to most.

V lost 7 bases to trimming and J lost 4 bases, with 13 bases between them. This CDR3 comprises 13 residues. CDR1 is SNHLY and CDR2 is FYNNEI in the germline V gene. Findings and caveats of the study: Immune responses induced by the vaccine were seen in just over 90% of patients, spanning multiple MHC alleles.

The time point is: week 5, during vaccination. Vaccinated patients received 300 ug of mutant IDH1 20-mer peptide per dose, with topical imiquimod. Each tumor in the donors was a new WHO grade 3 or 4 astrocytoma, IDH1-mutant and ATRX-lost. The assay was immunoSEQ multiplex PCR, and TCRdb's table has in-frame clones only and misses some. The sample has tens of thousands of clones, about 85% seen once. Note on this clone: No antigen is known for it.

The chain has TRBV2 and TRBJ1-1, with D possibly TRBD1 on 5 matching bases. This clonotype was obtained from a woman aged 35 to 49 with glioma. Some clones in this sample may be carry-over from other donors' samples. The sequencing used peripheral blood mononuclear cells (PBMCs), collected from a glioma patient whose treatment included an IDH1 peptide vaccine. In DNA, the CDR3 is TGTGCCAGCATCAGGACACAAGGCACTGAAGCTTTCTTT. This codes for CASIRTQGTEAFF.